The 13 T cell receptor beta chains below were found in one sample sequenced in a study of T cell responses to AZD1222 COVID-19 vaccine. Produced via immunoSEQ multiplex PCR; TCRdb's table is partial and in-frame only. The repertoire includes around 180,000 clones, around 89% of them detected once, and approximately 6.9% sits in the top ten. The sequences come from peripheral blood, collected on day 0 of AZD1222 vaccination. These receptors were obtained from an adult in good health.

The chain has TRBV2 and TRBJ1-5; no clear D gene. V gave up 8 bases and J gave up 7 bases, with 12 bases separating them. This CDR3 is built from 12 residues. Germline V gives CDR1 SNHLY, CDR2 FYNNEI. CDR3 in DNA: TGTGCCAGCGGGGTCATTAACCAGCCCCAGCATTTT. Its translation: CASGVINQPQHF.

The chain joins TRBV16 to TRBJ1-5, with 8 positions matching TRBD1. The CDR3 spans 15 residues. V lost 4 bases, J lost 10 bases, and 12 bases stayed unmatched. Per germline, CDR1 KGHSY and CDR2 FQNENV. The CDR3 bases are TGTGCCAGCAGCCTCCCCGGGACAGGAGGTCTTCCCCAGCATTTT. Its translation: CASSLPGTGGLPQHF.

This chain joins TRBV7-3 and TRBJ1-2; 7 bases match TRBD1. V shed 0 bases, J shed 5 bases, and the junction held 12 bases outside the gene matches. Germline CDR1 SGHTA, CDR2 FQGTGA. The CDR3 loop spans 17 amino acids. The CDR3 here is CASSLTDSGGVGYGYTF. In DNA form, the CDR3 reads TGTGCCAGCAGCTTAACGGACTCAGGGGGAGTGGGGTATGGCTACACCTTC.

The chain employs TRBV5-1 and TRBJ2-6, with D tentatively TRBD2 (6 bases). The CDR3 is made up of 14 amino acids. Germline values: CDR1 SGHRS, CDR2 YFSETQ. Trimming pared 6 bases from V and 0 bases from J, leaving 7 bases between. Written as DNA, the CDR3 is TGCGCCAGCACGGAGGGCTCTGGGGCCAACGTCCTGACTTTC. Residues: CASTEGSGANVLTF.

J is TRBJ1-2 and V is TRBV27, with D possibly TRBD1 on 5 matching bases. The CDR3 consists of 14 residues. Germline loops: CDR1 MNHEY, CDR2 SMNVEV (reference sequence). Trimming cost V 4 bases and J 3 bases, with 12 bases left between them. The CDR3: CASSSGRGYYGYTF. CDR3 in DNA: TGTGCCAGCAGTTCTGGGAGGGGTTACTATGGCTACACCTTC.

CDR3 DNA: TGTGCCAGCAGCCCTACGTGGACTAGCGGGGGGTCGGCGGATACGCAGTATTTT. This codes for CASSPTWTSGGSADTQYF. This rearrangement joins TRBV7-3 to TRBJ2-3, with 14 bases that match TRBD2. The CDR3 has 18 amino acids. Germline V gene sequence: CDR1 SGHTA, CDR2 FQGTGA. Germline trimming cut 5 bases from V and 6 bases from J; bases unmatched to any gene: 13.

The chain combines TRBV18 with TRBJ2-6; tentatively, D is TRBD1 (5 bases). Germline CDR1 is KGHSH and CDR2 is LQKENI. Trimming removed 4 bases at V and 1 base at J, with 11 bases between. CDR3 length: 16 residues. The CDR3 protein is CASSLTRQSGANVLTF. DNA for the CDR3: TGTGCCAGCTCACTTACCCGACAGTCTGGGGCCAACGTCCTGACTTTC.

This sequence joins TRBV9 and TRBJ2-5; D is undetermined. CDR1 is SGDLS and CDR2 is YYNGEE in the germline V gene. V shed 0 bases and J shed 4 bases, with 10 bases lying between them. The CDR3 is 14 amino acids. CDR3: CASSVGVPLETQYF. The CDR3 DNA reads TGTGCCAGCAGCGTAGGCGTTCCCCTAGAGACCCAGTACTTC.

The gene calls are TRBV11-1 and TRBJ2-3; no reliable D call. Trimming stripped 1 base from V and 2 bases from J, with 10 bases between. In germline, CDR1 is SGHAT, CDR2 FQDESV (reference sequence). This CDR3 region has 15 residues. CDR3 residues: CASSLVALSTDTQYF. CDR3 bases: TGTGCCAGCAGCTTAGTTGCTCTTTCCACAGATACGCAGTATTTT.

This clone occurred once. This chain joins TRBV6-5 and TRBJ1-6; maybe TRBD1 (5 bases). The CDR3 has 14 residues. Looked up from germline, CDR1 is MNHEY and CDR2 is SVGAGI. V lost 0 bases and J 8 bases, leaving 8 bases between the germline ends. CDR3 sequence: CASSYSGDHSPLHF. CDR3 sequence (DNA): TGTGCCAGCAGTTACTCGGGGGATCATTCACCCCTCCACTTT.

The chain links TRBV19 to TRBJ2-3, with D maybe TRBD2 (7 bases). Germline CDR1 reads LNHDA; CDR2 reads SQIVND (reference sequence). Trimming stripped 8 bases from V and 1 base from J, with 13 bases between. The CDR3 runs 14 residues. Written as DNA, the CDR3 is TGTGCCAGTCAAAGGGGGGGCGGCACAGATACGCAGTATTTT. It is translated as CASQRGGGTDTQYF.

The chain has TRBV19 and TRBJ2-7; weak D call: TRBD2 (5 bases). The CDR3 runs 14 residues. Germline V CDR1 and CDR2: LNHDA, SQIVND (reference sequence). The V end lost 5 bases, the J end lost 3 bases, and 14 bases lay between the germline ends. Written as DNA, the CDR3 is TGTGCCAGTAGTGGAGGAGTAAGGTTCTACGAGCAGTACTTC. Its protein product is CASSGGVRFYEQYF.

The gene calls are TRBV15 and TRBJ1-2; unclear D gene. This CDR3 has 14 amino acids. Germline values: CDR1 LNHNV, CDR2 YYDKDF (reference sequence). V lost 0 bases, J lost 3 bases, and 8 bases lay in between. The CDR3 loop is CATSRDYGDYGYTF. Written as DNA, the CDR3 is TGTGCCACCAGCAGAGATTATGGGGACTATGGCTACACCTTC.